Shown below are 17 T cell receptor beta chains from a single sample sequenced in a study of blood T cells in healthy people across ages. Alongside a J-beta primer mix, a sample-barcoded 5' primer served in a second PCR lasting about 7 to 11 cycles. Each CDR3 protein is one row after TCRdb ran MiXCR on the 5' RACE reads. This sample has some 640,000 distinct CDR3 sequences; approximately 50% occur once, and the top ten carry about a third. Material for sequencing was blood. The receptors shown here come from a woman aged 60-70 years in good health.

This rearrangement joins TRBV6-5 to TRBJ1-4; 7 bases are a match to TRBD1. The CDR3 length is 14 residues. Germline values: CDR1 MNHEY, CDR2 SVGAGI. Unmatched junction bases numbered 8, after V lost 6 bases and J lost 7 bases. The DNA for the CDR3 is TGTGCCAGCAGCCGGACAGGAGTAGGTGAAAAACTGTTTTTT. This gives the protein CASSRTGVGEKLFF.

The V call is TRBV2, the J call TRBJ2-7; the D gene is possibly TRBD1 (6 bases). Germline CDR1 and CDR2: SNHLY and FYNNEI. V was trimmed by 7 bases and J by 3 bases, leaving 13 bases between them. The CDR3 sequence is 13 residues long. The DNA for the CDR3 is TGTGCCAGCATCCTCTTCAGGGGCTACGAGCAGTACTTC. Translating gives CASILFRGYEQYF.

This clonotype came up a few times. Here the CDR3 omits its conserved ending phenylalanine or tryptophan, so a read error is the likely source. The DNA is left out, because the CDR3 cannot be placed on it with certainty; the CDR3 is given as TCRdb lists it. The genes are TRBV28 and TRBJ2-1. The CDR3 spans 12 amino acids, including both terminal residues. Germline CDR1 MDHEN, CDR2 SYDVKM. CDR3 amino acids: CASSFDKMSSSS.

The V gene is TRBV20-1, the J gene TRBJ2-1; 8 bases are shared with TRBD2. This CDR3 has 15 amino acids. J lost 3 bases, V lost 1 base, and 5 bases had no gene match. Germline assignment: CDR1 DFQATT and CDR2 SNEGSKA (reference sequence). In DNA form, the CDR3 reads TGCAGTGCTAGAGCCTCAGCGGGAGTCTACAATGAGCAGTTCTTC. This codes for CSARASAGVYNEQFF.

V gene TRBV18 combines with J gene TRBJ1-6, with 8 bases fitting TRBD1. V gave up 3 bases and J gave up 5 bases; unmatched junction bases: 6. Germline CDR1 is KGHSH and CDR2 is LQKENI. CDR3 length equals 16 residues. The CDR3 nucleotides read TGTGCCAGCTCACCCACAGGGGGGATCGATAATTCACCCCTCCACTTT. Encoded protein: CASSPTGGIDNSPLHF.

This chain joins TRBV4-1 and TRBJ2-3; D not resolved. V dropped 1 base and J dropped 6 bases, with 8 bases sitting between them. This CDR3 spans 13 amino acids. Looked up from germline, CDR1 is MGHRA and CDR2 is YSYEKL. In DNA, the CDR3 is TGCGCCAGCAGCCAAGGAGATTATGATACGCAGTATTTT. Amino acids: CASSQGDYDTQYF.

The chain recombines TRBV3-1 with TRBJ2-7; D not resolved. CDR1 is LGHDT and CDR2 is YNNKEL in the germline V gene (reference sequence). The CDR3 is 15 residues long. Between the trimmed V and J ends, which lost 1 base and 0 bases, there was a span of 10 bases. Written as DNA, the CDR3 is TGTGCCAGCAGCCAAGGAGTAACTACCTCCTACGAGCAGTACTTC. This gives the protein CASSQGVTTSYEQYF.

To note about this clonotype: A single base separates this from a much larger clone, so it may be a read error. J is TRBJ2-1 and V is TRBV7-2; tentatively, D is TRBD1 (6 bases). The end of the DNA fits TRBJ2-7 better, so the J call may be wrong. Germline loops: CDR1 SGHTA, CDR2 FQGNSA. The CDR3 covers 13 residues. This CDR3 reads CASSLGRDNEQYF. CDR3 nucleotide sequence: TGTGCCAGCAGCTTAGGTCGGGACAATGAGCAGTACTTC.

The rearrangement links TRBV4-2 to TRBJ1-5, with D perhaps matching TRBD1 (5 bases). The length of the CDR3 is 17 residues. The V gene lost 1 base and the J gene lost 3 bases, with 16 bases spanning the gap. CDR1 is LGHNA, CDR2 YNFKEQ, per germline. The CDR3 sequence: CASSQGGWGSDNQPQHF. Here the CDR3 DNA reads TGTGCCAGCAGCCAAGGGGGCTGGGGGTCGGACAATCAGCCCCAGCATTTT.

The table lists this clonotype with a few counts. The chain joins TRBV7-2 to TRBJ2-7; 10 nucleotides align to TRBD2. The CDR3 spans 15 residues. V trimming: 5 bases; J trimming: 0 bases; junction bases outside the gene matches: 4. Germline V gene lookup returns CDR1 SGHTA and CDR2 FQGNSA. This chain's CDR3 is CASSTVAGGSYEQYF. The CDR3 bases are TGTGCCAGCAGCACCGTAGCGGGAGGCTCCTACGAGCAGTACTTC.

The CDR3 reads CASSLGPALRANEKLFF. The CDR3 DNA reads as TGTGCCAGCAGCTTAGGGCCGGCCCTTAGGGCTAATGAAAAACTGTTTTTT. J is TRBJ1-4 and V is TRBV7-8, with D unresolved. Germline V gene data show CDR1 as SGHVS and CDR2 as FQNEAQ. The length of the CDR3 is 17 residues. V lost 1 base and J lost 3, with 15 bases in between. Full variable domain (outside the CDR3, taken from reference TRBV7-8 and TRBJ1-4): GAGVSQSPRYKVAKRGQDVALRCDPISGHVSLFWYQQALGQGPEFLTYFQNEAQLDKSGLPSDRFFAERPEGSVSTLKIQRTQQEDSAVYLCASSLGPALRANEKLFFGSGTQLSVL.

This clonotype was detected once. A much bigger clone sits one base away, suggesting this may be a read error. This chain connects TRBV4-2 to TRBJ1-1, with D perhaps TRBD1 (5 bases). This CDR3 has 17 amino acids. Deletions cut 0 bases from V and 6 bases from J, with 20 bases between. CDR1 and CDR2 (germline): LGHNA, YNFKEQ. The CDR3 nucleotides are TGTGCCAGCAGCCAAGATCAAAGCTTATGGGGGGTCGCTGAAGCTTTCTTT. Protein sequence: CASSQDQSLWGVAEAFF.

The chain links TRBV27 to TRBJ2-3; 11 bases line up with TRBD2. The CDR3 length is 16 residues. Germline V gene sequence: CDR1 MNHEY, CDR2 SMNVEV (reference sequence). V lost 0 bases, J lost 6 bases, and 5 bases stayed unmatched. The CDR3 DNA reads as TGTGCCAGCAGTTTATCGACTAGCGGGATGTCTGATACGCAGTATTTT. Its translation: CASSLSTSGMSDTQYF.

This clonotype has just one count. This chain links TRBV28 with TRBJ1-2, with D tentatively TRBD1 (5 bases). Trimming pared 1 base from V and 7 bases from J, leaving 13 bases between. The CDR3 totals 14 residues. CDR1 and CDR2 (germline): MDHEN, SYDVKM. For the CDR3, the DNA is TGTGCCAGCAGTTTATCTAGGGGAGGCATTGGCTACACCTTC. Amino acids: CASSLSRGGIGYTF.

Worth noting for this clonotype: At one of its ends the junction is not consistent with the germline gene, which may arise from a read error. The rearrangement uses TRBV10-3 and TRBJ2-3; D gene uncertain. The CDR3 extends over 11 amino acids. Germline V lookup: CDR1 ENHRY, CDR2 SYGVKD. CDR3 amino acids: CAVSGADTQYF. CDR3 coding DNA: TGTGCCGTCAGTGGAGCAGATACGCAGTATTTT.

The chain recombines TRBV28 with TRBJ2-5; TRBD2 is a possible D gene (6 bases). With 3 bases removed from V and 9 bases from J, the gap between germline ends came to 20 bases. CDR3 length equals 15 residues. Germline CDR1 and CDR2: MDHEN and SYDVKM. The chain's CDR3 is CASSLPGRRRGAQYF. DNA of the CDR3: TGTGCCAGCAGTTTGCCCGGGAGACGAAGAGGGGCCCAGTACTTC.

J is TRBJ2-5 and V is TRBV6-5; tentatively, D is TRBD2 (5 bases). This CDR3 contains 13 residues. Germline CDR1 and CDR2: MNHEY and SVGAGI. V gave up 2 bases and J gave up 5 bases, with 9 bases separating them. The CDR3 sequence: CASSYGRRETQYF. CDR3 nucleotide sequence: TGTGCCAGCAGTTACGGGAGACGGGAGACCCAGTACTTC.